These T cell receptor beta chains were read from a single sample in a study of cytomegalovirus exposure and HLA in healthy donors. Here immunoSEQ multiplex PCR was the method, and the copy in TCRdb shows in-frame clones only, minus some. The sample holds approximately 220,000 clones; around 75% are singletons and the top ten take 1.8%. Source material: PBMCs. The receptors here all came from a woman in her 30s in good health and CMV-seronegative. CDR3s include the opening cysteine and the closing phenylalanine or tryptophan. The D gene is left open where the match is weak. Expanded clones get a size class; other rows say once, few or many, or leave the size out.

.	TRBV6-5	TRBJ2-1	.	CASSGGYNEQFF	TGTGCCAGTAGCGGAGGGTACAATGAGCAGTTCTTC
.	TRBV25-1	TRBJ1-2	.	CASSATDYGYTF	TGTGCCAGCAGTGCAACAGACTATGGCTACACCTTC
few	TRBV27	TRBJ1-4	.	CASSLSGGNLQMELFF	TGTGCCAGCAGTTTAAGTGGGGGGAATCTCCAGATGGAACTGTTTTTT
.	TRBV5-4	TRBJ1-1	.	CASSYSRASGTEAFF	TGTGCCAGCAGCTATTCCAGGGCATCCGGCACTGAAGCTTTCTTT
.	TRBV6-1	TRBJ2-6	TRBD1	CASSEGTGYGSRANVLTF	TGTGCCAGCAGTGAAGGGACAGGGTATGGCTCTAGGGCCAACGTCCTGACTTTC
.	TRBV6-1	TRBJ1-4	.	CASSENWPASHNEKLFF	TGTGCCAGCAGTGAAAATTGGCCCGCTTCTCATAATGAAAAACTGTTTTTT
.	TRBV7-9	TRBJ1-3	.	CASSYLGQPPGNTIYF	TGTGCCAGCAGCTACCTCGGACAGCCCCCTGGAAACACCATATATTTT
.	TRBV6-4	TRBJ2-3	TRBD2	CASSDGRASGFPDTQYF	TGTGCCAGCAGTGACGGGCGGGCTAGCGGGTTTCCAGATACGCAGTATTTT
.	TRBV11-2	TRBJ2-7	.	CASSLAGQTYEQYF	TGTGCCAGCAGCTTGGCGGGACAGACCTACGAGCAGTACTTC
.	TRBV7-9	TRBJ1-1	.	CASSLGTFGEAFF	TGTGCCAGCAGCTTAGGAACATTTGGTGAAGCTTTCTTT
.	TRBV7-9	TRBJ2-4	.	CASSPRGGDIQYF	TGTGCCAGCAGCCCTAGGGGGGGGGACATTCAGTACTTC
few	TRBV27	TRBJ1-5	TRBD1	CASSRQGEGQPQHF	TGTGCCAGCAGCCGACAGGGGGAAGGTCAGCCCCAGCATTTT
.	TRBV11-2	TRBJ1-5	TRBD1	CASSLVGQGGNQPQHF	TGTGCCAGCAGCTTAGTGGGACAGGGGGGGAATCAGCCCCAGCATTTT
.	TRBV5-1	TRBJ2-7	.	CASSLGGTGVNEQYF	TGCGCCAGCAGCTTGGGTGGGACGGGAGTCAACGAGCAGTACTTC
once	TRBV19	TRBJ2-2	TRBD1	CASSGFNRDSGLQPGELFF	TGTGCCAGTTCCGGGTTTAACCGGGACAGTGGTTTGCAACCCGGGGAGCTGTTTTTT
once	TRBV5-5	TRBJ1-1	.	CASSSSIGTEAFF	TGTGCCAGCAGCTCCTCCATCGGGACAGAAGCTTTCTTT
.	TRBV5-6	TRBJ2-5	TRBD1	CASNPITPTGAVSETQYF	TGTGCCAGCAACCCGATTACCCCGACAGGGGCCGTAAGTGAGACCCAGTACTTC
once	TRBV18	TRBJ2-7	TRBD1	CASSRPGTGAYEQYF	TGTGCCAGCTCACGTCCCGGGACAGGAGCCTACGAGCAGTACTTC
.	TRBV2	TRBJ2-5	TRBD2	CARGTSGGAEETQYF	TGTGCCAGGGGGACTAGCGGGGGGGCGGAGGAGACCCAGTACTTC
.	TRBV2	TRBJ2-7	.	CASSGGDTQLAAEQYF	TGTGCCAGCAGTGGAGGGGACACGCAACTGGCGGCCGAGCAGTACTTC
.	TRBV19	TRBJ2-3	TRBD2	CASSRAGATTDTQYF	TGTGCCAGTAGTAGAGCGGGGGCCACCACAGATACGCAGTATTTT
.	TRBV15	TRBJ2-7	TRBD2	CATSIGGGPIAYEQYF	TGTGCCACCAGCATCGGGGGGGGGCCCATCGCCTACGAGCAGTACTTC
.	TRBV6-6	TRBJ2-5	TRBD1	CASRPDRVGQETQYF	TGTGCCAGCAGGCCGGACAGGGTGGGCCAAGAGACCCAGTACTTC
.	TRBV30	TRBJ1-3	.	CAWTLRDIGSGNTIYF	TGTGCCTGGACATTACGGGACATTGGCTCTGGAAACACCATATATTTT
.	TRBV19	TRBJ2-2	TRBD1	CASSIRTGPPNTGELFF	TGTGCCAGTAGTATCCGGACAGGACCACCGAACACCGGGGAGCTGTTTTTT
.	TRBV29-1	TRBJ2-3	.	CSVTSGTLTDTQYF	TGCAGCGTGACCTCCGGGACTCTCACAGATACGCAGTATTTT
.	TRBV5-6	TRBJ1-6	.	CASSFTGSYSPLHF	TGTGCCAGCAGCTTTACAGGGTCTTATTCACCCCTCCACTTT
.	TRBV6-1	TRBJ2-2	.	CASTATGELFF	TGTGCCAGCACCGCGACCGGGGAGCTGTTTTTT
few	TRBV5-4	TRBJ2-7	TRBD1	CASSLVSETGGYEQYF	TGTGCCAGCAGCTTAGTTTCCGAGACAGGGGGCTACGAGCAGTACTTC
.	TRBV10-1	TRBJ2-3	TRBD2	CASSAAGRSTDTQYF	TGCGCCAGCAGTGCAGCGGGACGGAGTACAGATACGCAGTATTTT
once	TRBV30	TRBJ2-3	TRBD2	CAWVRGRLAGGRGSDTQYF	TGTGCCTGGGTCAGGGGTCGGCTAGCGGGAGGACGGGGGTCAGATACGCAGTATTTT
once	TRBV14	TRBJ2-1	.	CASSQAGVNEQFF	TGTGCCAGCAGCCAAGCGGGAGTAAATGAGCAGTTCTTC
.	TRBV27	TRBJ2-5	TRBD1	CASSPLQGLEETQYF	TGTGCCAGCAGTCCACTACAGGGGTTAGAAGAGACCCAGTACTTC
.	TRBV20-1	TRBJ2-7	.	CSARASGGQYF	TGCAGTGCTAGAGCCAGTGGCGGGCAGTACTTC
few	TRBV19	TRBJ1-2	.	CASSTRDYGYTF	TGTGCCAGTAGTACCCGGGACTATGGCTACACCTTC
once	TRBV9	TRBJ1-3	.	CASSGQGAGNTIYF	TGTGCCAGCAGCGGGCAAGGAGCTGGAAACACCATATATTTT
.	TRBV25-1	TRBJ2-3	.	CASSEYNTDTQYF	TGTGCCAGCAGTGAATATAACACAGATACGCAGTATTTT